The entry below gives a single T cell receptor beta chain sequence along with its context. Its antigen remains unknown. TCRdb itself ran the 5' RACE reads through MiXCR, one entry per CDR3 protein. The sample contains about 190,000 distinct CDR3 sequences, 20% to 25% of which appear only once. The source of the sample is a study of T-cell memory formation after mild COVID-19. Study-level points and caveats: Clones that contracted clustered mainly in CM and EM if CD4+ and in EMRA if CD8+. Several responding clones turned up in pre-infection memory, indicating that cross-reactive memory may have taken part. What remained unconfirmed was the SARS-CoV-2 specificity of second-wave clones peaking on day 37.

J lost 9 bases, V lost 5 bases, and 12 bases had no gene match. The CDR3 is made up of 17 amino acids. The chain uses TRBV12-3 or TRBV12-4 and TRBJ2-1; 14 bases fit TRBD2. The sample comprised PBMCs or a T cell subset sorted from them (not recorded which). The sequence was obtained from an adult woman who had mild COVID-19 (a few samples of this study predate the infection). Cell type and time point are not known. CDR3 loop: CASSIPGLAGDSSEQFF. The CDR3 DNA reads as TGTGCCAGCAGTATCCCGGGACTAGCGGGAGACTCGAGTGAGCAGTTCTTC.